This entry is about one TCR beta chain. Its antigen is still unknown. Clones were sequenced by immunoSEQ multiplex PCR, and TCRdb holds only the in-frame ones, with some missing. In the table there are about 380,000 clones, approximately 97% of which are singletons. This sample stems from a study of shared clonotypes between healthy human individuals. Whole-study results and caveats: Incomplete sequencing of sorted subsets was indicated by rarefaction despite large depth.

The CDR3 consists of 15 residues. Germline lookup yields CDR1 MGHRA and CDR2 YSYEKL. V was shortened by 0 bases and J by 3 bases, with 12 bases between the two germline ends. Specimen: memory CD8+ T cells sorted from blood. Subset in this sample: CD45RO+ cells pooled with CCR7-negative TemRA cells. The chain couples TRBV4-1 to TRBJ2-7, with D perhaps matching TRBD2 (6 bases). The TCR originated in a man in his thirties or forties in good health. The CDR3 DNA reads TGCGCCAGCAGCCAAGATGTGCGGGGTAGCTACGAGCAGTACTTC. The encoded protein is CASSQDVRGSYEQYF.